The rows below give T cell receptor beta chains drawn from one sample of a study of post-analysis software for immune sequencing data. Via MiXCR, TCRdb re-called the PCR reads, giving one row per CDR3 protein. The table lists approximately 630,000 distinct CDR3 sequences, approximately 60% of them singletons. Sequences were obtained from blood. These receptors originate from a girl aged 2 to 9 with multiple sclerosis. Each CDR3 is given with its conserved first and last residue. The D gene is left open where the match is weak. Where a row states a size, it is once, few, many or the class of an expanded clone; other rows omit it.

size,V,D,J,DNA,CDR3
NA,TRBV5-1,NA,TRBJ2-1,TGCGCCAGCAGCTTTGACACTAGGAAGCAGTTCTTC,CASSFDTRKQFF
NA,TRBV13,NA,TRBJ2-1,TGTGCCAGCAGCCTCTTTAAAACTGAGCAGTTCTTC,CASSLFKTEQFF
NA,TRBV29-1,NA,TRBJ1-1,TGCAGCGTTGATGGGACGGTGAACACTGAAGCTTTCTTT,CSVDGTVNTEAFF
NA,TRBV7-9,TRBD1,TRBJ2-1,TGTGCCAGCAGGCTGACAGGGGGAACCTCGAATGAGCGGTTCTTC,CASRLTGGTSNERFF
few,TRBV29-1,NA,TRBJ2-1,TGCAGCGTTGGGATGGGGCGGTATGTATCCTACAATGAGCAGTTCTTC,CSVGMGRYVSYNEQFF
NA,TRBV7-9,NA,TRBJ2-7,TGTGCCAGCAGCTTAACCAGTGAAGAGCAGTACTTC,CASSLTSEEQYF
NA,TRBV2,TRBD1,TRBJ2-1,TGTGCCAGCAGGAGGGACAGCAATGAGCAGTTCTTC,CASRRDSNEQFF
few,TRBV5-5,TRBD2,TRBJ2-2,TGTGCCAGCAGCTTTAGTCCCAGCGGGATGGGATCCGGGGAGCTGTTTTTT,CASSFSPSGMGSGELFF
NA,TRBV4-1,TRBD2,TRBJ2-1,TGCGCCAGCAGCCACCCAGGACTAGCGGGGGGCGATGAGCAGTTCTTC,CASSHPGLAGGDEQFF
NA,TRBV7-9,TRBD2,TRBJ2-4,TGTGCCAGCAGCTTGGGAGGGAGCGCCAAAAACATTCAGTACTTC,CASSLGGSAKNIQYF
NA,TRBV27,TRBD1,TRBJ1-5,TGTGCCAGCGGATACAGGGGGCGTCAGCCCCAGCATTTT,CASGYRGRQPQHF
once,TRBV18,NA,TRBJ2-5,TGTGCCAGCTCCCCTGGACAGTCGCCGGAGACCCAGTACTTC,CASSPGQSPETQYF
few,TRBV20-1,NA,TRBJ1-1,TGCAGTGCCCTAAACCCAGGTCAGGCCACTGAAGCTTTCTTT,CSALNPGQATEAFF
NA,TRBV11-3,NA,TRBJ2-3,TGTGCCAGCAGTCGGACAGCTCCGGATACGCAGTATTTT,CASSRTAPDTQYF
NA,TRBV30,TRBD1,TRBJ2-7,TGTGCCTGGAGTTGGCAGGGGGAGTACGAGCAGTACTTC,CAWSWQGEYEQYF
NA,TRBV11-2,NA,TRBJ1-2,TGTGCCAGCAGCTTCCCAGGGTTTCATGGCTACACCTTC,CASSFPGFHGYTF
few,TRBV27,NA,TRBJ2-7,TGTGCCAGCAGTTATAGGGTGGCAGGGACCTACGAACAGTACTTC,CASSYRVAGTYEQYF
NA,TRBV12-3/TRBV12-4,NA,TRBJ2-1,TGTGCCAGCAGTTCACTAGGAGGCTGGGATGAGCAGTTCTTC,CASSSLGGWDEQFF
few,TRBV10-3,TRBD2,TRBJ2-1,TGTGCCATCAGTAGGACTAGCGGGGTCCCCTACAATGAGCAGTTCTTC,CAISRTSGVPYNEQFF
few,TRBV2,NA,TRBJ2-1,TGTGCCAGCAGTGACCGCGGAGTTGGTGAGCAGTTCTTC,CASSDRGVGEQFF
NA,TRBV4-1,NA,TRBJ1-5,TGCGCCAGCAGCCAAGGGGTAGGTCGCAATCAGCCCCAGCATTTT,CASSQGVGRNQPQHF
few,TRBV25-1,NA,TRBJ2-1,TGTGCCAGCAGTGAATCTGGAGGCGAGCAGTTCTTC,CASSESGGEQFF
few,TRBV12-3/TRBV12-4,TRBD1,TRBJ2-1,TGTGCCAGCAGCTCAGGACAGGGGGTCTCCTACAATGAGCAGTTCTTC,CASSSGQGVSYNEQFF
NA,TRBV11-2,NA,TRBJ2-5,TGTGCCAGCAGCTTAAGGAGGCCTCAAGAGACCCAGTACTTC,CASSLRRPQETQYF
few,TRBV6-5,NA,TRBJ2-7,TGTGCCAGCGGCGGGACGGAGCAGTACTTC,CASGGTEQYF
few,TRBV29-1,NA,TRBJ1-2,TGCAGCGTGGGGGAACCGGGACCGAGCAACTATGGCTACACCTTC,CSVGEPGPSNYGYTF
once,TRBV4-1,TRBD1,TRBJ1-2,TGCGCCAGCAGCCAAGGTACAGGGGTGGATGGCTACACCTTC,CASSQGTGVDGYTF
NA,TRBV20-1,NA,TRBJ1-1,TGCAGTACCCAGGGGAATGGGGACACTGAAGCTTTCTTT,CSTQGNGDTEAFF
NA,TRBV6-1,NA,TRBJ2-7,TGTGCCAGCAGTGAAGAAGGGATTAACTACGAGCAGTACTTC,CASSEEGINYEQYF
NA,TRBV29-1,NA,TRBJ1-1,TGCAGCGCCGGTCATGGCGGGAACACTGAAGCTTTCTTT,CSAGHGGNTEAFF